A single T cell receptor beta chain is shown here with its context. Antigen unknown. This CDR3 comprises 14 residues. The data belong to a study of T-cell reconstitution after alpha-beta-depleted transplantation in children. Points from the study as a whole: Expanded graft clones, several hundred of them, were reportedly the source of alpha-beta T cells about two months after transplant. Surviving recipient T cells and intrathymic progenitors accounted for some patients' high TCRbeta diversity at day 60. T-cell numbers and diversity one year post-transplant derived largely from freshly generated T cells.

Unique molecular identifiers were used to barcode this TCRbeta library. A single record per CDR3 protein comes from TCRdb applying MiXCR to the PCR reads. The repertoire holds 120,000 to 150,000 distinct CDR3 sequences, more than 8% seen once, with about a sixth in the top ten. The receptor's source is a female patient aged 2 to 10 who had a stem cell transplant for congenital amegakaryocytic thrombocytopenia, so the T cells may come from the graft donor. This chain connects TRBV21-1 to TRBJ2-5. TRBV21-1 is flagged as a pseudogene. The material sequenced was PBMCs, mostly from graft donor cells, taken 180 days after TCRalphabeta/CD19-depleted stem cell transplant. CDR3 residues: CASSKAIKVETQYF. DNA for the CDR3: TGTGCCAGCAGCAAAGCTATTAAGGTCGAGACCCAGTACTTC.